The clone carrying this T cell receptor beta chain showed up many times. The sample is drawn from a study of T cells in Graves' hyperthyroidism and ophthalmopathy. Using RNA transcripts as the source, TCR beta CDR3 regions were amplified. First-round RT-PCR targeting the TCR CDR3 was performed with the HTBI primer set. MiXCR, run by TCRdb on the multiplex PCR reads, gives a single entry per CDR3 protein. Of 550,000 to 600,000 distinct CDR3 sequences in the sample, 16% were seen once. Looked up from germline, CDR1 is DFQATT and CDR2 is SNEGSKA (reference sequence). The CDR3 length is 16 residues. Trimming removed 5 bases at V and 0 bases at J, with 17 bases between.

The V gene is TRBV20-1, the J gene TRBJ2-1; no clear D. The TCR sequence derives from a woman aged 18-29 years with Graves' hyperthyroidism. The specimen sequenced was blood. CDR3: CSALPSGWSSYNEQFF. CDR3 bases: TGCAGTGCTCTCCCCTCCGGTTGGAGCTCCTACAATGAGCAGTTCTTC.